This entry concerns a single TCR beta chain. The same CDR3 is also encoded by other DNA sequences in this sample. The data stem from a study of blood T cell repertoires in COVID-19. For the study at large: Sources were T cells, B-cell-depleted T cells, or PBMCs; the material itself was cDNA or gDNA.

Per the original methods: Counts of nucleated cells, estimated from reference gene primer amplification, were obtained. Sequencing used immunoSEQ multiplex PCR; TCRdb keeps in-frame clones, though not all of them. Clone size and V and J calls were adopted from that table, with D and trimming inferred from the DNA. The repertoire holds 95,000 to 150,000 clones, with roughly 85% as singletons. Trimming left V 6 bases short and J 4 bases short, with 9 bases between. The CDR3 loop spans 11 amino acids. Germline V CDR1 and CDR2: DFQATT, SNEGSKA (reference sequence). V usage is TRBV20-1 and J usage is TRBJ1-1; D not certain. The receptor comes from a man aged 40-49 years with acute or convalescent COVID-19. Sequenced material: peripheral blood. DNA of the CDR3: TGCAGTGCCGCCCGGGGCACTGAAGCTTTCTTT. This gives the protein CSAARGTEAFF.